These T cell receptor beta chains were read from a single sample in a study of blood T cell repertoires in COVID-19. Measured with immunoSEQ multiplex PCR; TCRdb has only the in-frame clones, and not every one. The sample contains under 350,000 clones, approximately 85% of which appear only once. The sample was peripheral blood. These receptors were collected from a human donor in a cohort sampled during active COVID-19. Each CDR3 is given with its conserved first and last residue. The D gene is left open where the match is weak. Clone sizes are given selectively: once, few, many, or a class where the clone is expanded.

TRBD1	TRBV27	.	TRBJ2-7	TGTGCCAGCAGTCCCCGACAGGGACCTTACGAGCAGTACTTC	CASSPRQGPYEQYF
TRBD2	TRBV9	.	TRBJ2-1	TGTGCCAGCAGCGTATCAGCGGGGGGGTACAATGAGCAGTTCTTC	CASSVSAGGYNEQFF
.	TRBV13	.	TRBJ2-7	TGTGCCAGCAGCCCACGGGACTTAGCCTACGAGCAGTACTTC	CASSPRDLAYEQYF
.	TRBV5-5	.	TRBJ1-5	TGTGCCAGCAGGCGGACAGTTAATAGCAATCAGCCCCAGCATTTT	CASRRTVNSNQPQHF
TRBD2	TRBV15	.	TRBJ2-1	TGTGCCACCAGTAGCGGGGGTGAATTTAGCTCCTACAATGAGCAGTTCTTC	CATSSGGEFSSYNEQFF
.	TRBV7-9	.	TRBJ1-3	TGTGCCAGCAGCTTAGAGGGGGGGCGAACTGGAAACACCATATATTTT	CASSLEGGRTGNTIYF
.	TRBV7-9	.	TRBJ2-1	TGTGCCAGCAGCCCGGGACAATACAATGAGCAGTTCTTC	CASSPGQYNEQFF
TRBD2	TRBV5-4	.	TRBJ2-1	TGTGCCAGCAGCTCGGGACTAGCCAATGAGCAGTTCTTC	CASSSGLANEQFF
.	TRBV7-9	.	TRBJ1-2	TGTGCCAGCAGCTCCGACATTTGGGTCCATGGCTACACCTTC	CASSSDIWVHGYTF
.	TRBV7-8	.	TRBJ1-2	TGTGCCAGCAGCTTATCTCCGTGGAAGGGAGAAGGCTACACCTTC	CASSLSPWKGEGYTF
TRBD2	TRBV5-1	once	TRBJ2-7	TGCGCCAGCAGCTTGGGCCCCGGGGGGATCTCCTACGAGCAGTACTTC	CASSLGPGGISYEQYF
TRBD2	TRBV5-4	.	TRBJ2-7	TGTGCCAGCAGCTTGGAATCCAAAGCGGGGGCCCCCTACGAGCAGTACTTC	CASSLESKAGAPYEQYF
.	TRBV19	.	TRBJ1-4	TGTGCCAGTAGTATGTTCTCCAGGGCCAGAGATGAAAAACTGTTTTTT	CASSMFSRARDEKLFF
.	TRBV5-5	.	TRBJ2-3	TGTGCCAGCTCGTACTCCGAAGGGAGAGATACGCAGTATTTT	CASSYSEGRDTQYF
TRBD1	TRBV27	.	TRBJ1-4	TGTGCCAGCAGTATAACGCAGGGGGCGGGAAAACTGTTTTTT	CASSITQGAGKLFF
TRBD1	TRBV6-5	.	TRBJ1-4	TGTGCCAGCAGCCCCGAGGGGGCGCAGAAACTGTTTTTT	CASSPEGAQKLFF
.	TRBV24-1	.	TRBJ2-1	TGTGCCACCAGTGATCCACGGGCAGGGCAAGATGAGCAGTTCTTC	CATSDPRAGQDEQFF
.	TRBV2	.	TRBJ1-5	TGTGCCAGCAGTCCAGGGGTTCTTCAGCCCCAGCATTTT	CASSPGVLQPQHF
.	TRBV3-1/TRBV3-2	many	TRBJ1-2	TGTGCCAGCAGCCCCACAGGGATGGACTATGGCTACACCTTC	CASSPTGMDYGYTF
.	TRBV30	.	TRBJ1-1	TGTGCCCTATCCTCCTTTTCTCGGGCTTTCTTT	CALSSFSRAFF
.	TRBV5-6	.	TRBJ2-1	TGTGCCAGCGCGCCCAGGTCGCCCCCCTACAATGAGCAGTTCTTC	CASAPRSPPYNEQFF
.	TRBV11-2	few	TRBJ2-2	TGTGCCAGCAGCTTTGAGACGGGCACCGGGGAGCTGTTTTTT	CASSFETGTGELFF
.	TRBV24-1	.	TRBJ1-2	TGTGCCACCAGTGATTCGGAGAGGGGGGGCTACACCTTC	CATSDSERGGYTF
.	TRBV5-5	.	TRBJ1-4	TGTGCCAGCAGCTTGGCGGTCCATCCGAGTGAAAAACTGTTTTTT	CASSLAVHPSEKLFF
.	TRBV5-4	.	TRBJ2-7	TGTGCCAGCGGGACGACGACAGGCTCTGTGGAGCAGTACTTC	CASGTTTGSVEQYF
TRBD2	TRBV11-2	.	TRBJ2-1	TGTGCCAGCAGCCCAAAGCGGGGGGGCCTGGATGAGCAGTTCTTC	CASSPKRGGLDEQFF
TRBD1	TRBV12-5	.	TRBJ1-1	TGTGCTAGTGGTACGGGACAGTGGGGGACGACTGAAGCTTTCTTT	CASGTGQWGTTEAFF
.	TRBV24-1	.	TRBJ1-4	TGTGCCACCAGTGACGCGGGGGGCCCTAATGAAAAACTGTTTTTT	CATSDAGGPNEKLFF
TRBD1	TRBV9	.	TRBJ1-2	TGTGCCAGCAGCGGAGACAGGGATGGCTACACCTTC	CASSGDRDGYTF